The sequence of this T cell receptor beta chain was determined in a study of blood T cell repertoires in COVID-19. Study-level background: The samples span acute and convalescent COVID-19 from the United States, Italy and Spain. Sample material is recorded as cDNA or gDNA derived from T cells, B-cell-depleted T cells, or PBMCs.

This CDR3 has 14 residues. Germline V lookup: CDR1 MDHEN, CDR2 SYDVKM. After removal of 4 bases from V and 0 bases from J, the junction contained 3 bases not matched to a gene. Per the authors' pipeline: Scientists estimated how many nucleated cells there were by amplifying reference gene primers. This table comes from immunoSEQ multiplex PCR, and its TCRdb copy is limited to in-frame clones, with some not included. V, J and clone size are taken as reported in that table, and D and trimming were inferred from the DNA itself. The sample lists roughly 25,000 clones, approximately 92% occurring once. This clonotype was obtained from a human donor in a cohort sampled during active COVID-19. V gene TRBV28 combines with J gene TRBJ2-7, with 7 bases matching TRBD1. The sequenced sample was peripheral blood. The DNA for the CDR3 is TGTGCCAGCAGTTCGACAGGGAGCTCCTACGAGCAGTACGTC. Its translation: CASSSTGSSYEQYV.